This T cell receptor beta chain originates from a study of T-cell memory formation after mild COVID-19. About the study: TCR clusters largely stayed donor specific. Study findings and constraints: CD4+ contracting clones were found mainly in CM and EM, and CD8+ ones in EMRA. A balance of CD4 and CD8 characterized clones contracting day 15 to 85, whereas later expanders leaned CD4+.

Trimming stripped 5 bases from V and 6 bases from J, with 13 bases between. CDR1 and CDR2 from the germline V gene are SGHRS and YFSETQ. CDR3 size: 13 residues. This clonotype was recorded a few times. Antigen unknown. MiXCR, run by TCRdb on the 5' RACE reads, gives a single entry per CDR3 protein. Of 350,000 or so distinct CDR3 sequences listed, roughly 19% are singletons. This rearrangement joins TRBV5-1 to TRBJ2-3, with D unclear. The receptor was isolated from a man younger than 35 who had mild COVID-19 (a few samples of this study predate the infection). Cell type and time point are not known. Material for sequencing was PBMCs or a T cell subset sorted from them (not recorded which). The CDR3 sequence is CASSDLRVDTQYF. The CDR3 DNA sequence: TGCGCCAGCAGTGATCTCCGGGTGGATACGCAGTATTTT.